The 21 T cell receptor beta chains listed next were all sequenced from one sample in a study of blood T cells in healthy people across ages. With a J-beta primer mix and a sample-barcoded 5' primer, a second PCR ran about 7 to 12 cycles. TCRdb processed the 5' RACE reads anew with MiXCR; each CDR3 protein has one entry. Of 910,000 or so distinct CDR3 sequences in the sample, 45% to 60% were seen once. Material for sequencing was blood. These receptors were obtained from a woman aged 55 to 70 in good health.

The V gene is TRBV10-2, the J gene TRBJ2-2; the D is unclear. This CDR3 has 10 residues. Per germline, CDR1 WSHSY and CDR2 SAAADI. V shed 9 bases and J shed 3 bases, with 2 bases lying between them. In DNA, the CDR3 is TGCGCCAGTTACACCGGGGAGCTGTTTTTT. Its translation: CASYTGELFF.

The chain links TRBV25-1 to TRBJ1-5; 7 bases fit TRBD1. The junction had 5 bases not matched to a gene; V was cut back by 4 bases and J by 2 bases. Germline V gene sequence: CDR1 MGHDK, CDR2 SYGVNS. This CDR3 is built from 15 residues. CDR3 nucleotides: TGTGCCAGCAGTGCGGGACAGTCGCGCAATCAGCCCCAGCATTTT. Its translation is CASSAGQSRNQPQHF.

This clonotype was detected a few times. The V and J genes are TRBV29-1 and TRBJ2-7; D is undetermined. The CDR3 has 13 residues. V lost 1 base, J lost 0 bases, and 7 bases lay in between. Germline-derived CDR1 and CDR2 are SQVTM and ANQGSEA. DNA of the CDR3: TGCAGCGTTGAAGCCGACTTCTCCTACGAGCAGTACTTC. Its translation is CSVEADFSYEQYF.

The CDR3 region is CASSVTAANTEAFF. CDR3 sequence (DNA): TGTGCCAGCAGCGTTACAGCAGCGAACACTGAAGCTTTCTTT. The rearrangement joins TRBV9 to TRBJ1-1; D ambiguous. The CDR3 is made up of 14 amino acids. From germline, CDR1 is SGDLS and CDR2 YYNGEE. Trimming removed 2 bases from V and 1 base from J, with 9 bases in between.

The chain employs TRBV7-9 and TRBJ2-5; the match to TRBD2 covers 11 bases. In germline, CDR1 is SEHNR, CDR2 FQNEAQ (reference sequence). This CDR3 contains 14 residues. J gave up 11 bases and V 8 bases, and 13 bases lay outside the gene matches. CDR3 loop: CASERLAGSGEQYF. In DNA form, the CDR3 reads TGTGCCAGCGAGCGACTAGCGGGATCGGGTGAGCAGTACTTC.

The genes are TRBV6-2 or TRBV6-3 and TRBJ2-7; a possible D gene is TRBD1 (6 bases). Germline CDR1 reads MNHEY; CDR2 reads SVGEGT. Trimming removed 8 bases at V and 6 bases at J, with 20 bases between. The CDR3 consists of 14 residues. Here the CDR3 DNA reads TGTGCCAGCCTCCTCAGGGGAGAAACCGGCGAGCAGTACTTC. It codes for CASLLRGETGEQYF.

Here the CDR3 DNA reads TGTGCCATCAGTGAGCAACAGGGGGCGGCCACTGAAGCTTTCTTT. Translating gives CAISEQQGAATEAFF. The chain couples TRBV10-3 to TRBJ1-1; 9 bases match TRBD1. J was trimmed by 4 bases and V by 2 bases; bases with no gene match: 5. The CDR3 has 15 amino acids. CDR1 and CDR2 from the germline V gene are ENHRY and SYGVKD.

This clonotype came up once. The chain recombines TRBV5-1 with TRBJ2-7, with 9 bases identical to TRBD2. The J segment lost 3 bases and the V segment lost 3 bases, leaving 7 bases of the junction unmatched. Germline V CDR1 and CDR2: SGHRS, YFSETQ. The CDR3 totals 15 residues. CDR3 nucleotide sequence: TGCGCCAGCAGCTCCACGACTAGCGGTAACTACGAGCAGTACTTC. Translation gives CASSSTTSGNYEQYF.

V is TRBV4-1 and J is TRBJ2-7, with TRBD2 matching 13 bases. J lost 4 bases, V lost 2 bases, and 5 bases had no gene match. Germline V CDR1 and CDR2: MGHRA, YSYEKL. The CDR3 is 16 residues long. CDR3 nucleotide sequence: TGCGCCAGCAGCCAACCGACTAGCGGGAGGTGGTACGAGCAGTACTTC. Amino acid sequence: CASSQPTSGRWYEQYF.

V is TRBV10-3 and J is TRBJ1-2; 7 nucleotides agree with TRBD1. CDR3 length: 11 residues. The V and J ends lost 9 bases and 4 bases, in that order; junction bases with no gene match: 2. The germline CDR1 and CDR2 sequences are ENHRY and SYGVKD. CDR3 bases: TGTGCCATAGCAGGGGGCTATGGCTACACCTTC. It translates to CAIAGGYGYTF.

The chain recombines TRBV11-3 with TRBJ2-1; D tentatively fits TRBD1 or TRBD2 (5 bases each). Trimming removed 5 bases from V and 5 bases from J, with 10 bases in between. From germline, CDR1 is SGHNT and CDR2 YENEEA. The CDR3 runs to 13 residues. The chain's CDR3 is CASSLGADNEQFF. CDR3 DNA sequence: TGTGCCAGCAGCCTCGGGGCAGACAATGAGCAGTTCTTC.

This clonotype was observed a handful of times. The chain recombines TRBV5-1 with TRBJ2-7, with 7 nucleotides matching TRBD2. After removal of 4 bases from V and 2 bases from J, the junction contained 6 bases not matched to a gene. CDR1 and CDR2 from the germline V gene are SGHRS and YFSETQ. The CDR3 runs to 14 residues. In DNA, the CDR3 is TGCGCCAGCAGCCAGCGGGACTTAACCTACGAGCAGTACTTC. Translating gives CASSQRDLTYEQYF.

This sequence joins TRBV6-5 and TRBJ1-2, with D perhaps matching TRBD1 (5 bases). CDR3 size: 15 residues. V lost 4 bases and J lost 7, with 19 bases in between. The germline CDR1 and CDR2 sequences are MNHEY and SVGAGI. The CDR3 region has the DNA TGTGCCAGCAGTTCTTTACAGCGGGGGGTCGGTGGCTACACCTTC. This sequence encodes CASSSLQRGVGGYTF.

The genes are TRBV2 and TRBJ2-4, with D possibly being TRBD2 (5 bases). The V gene's germline CDR1 is SNHLY and CDR2 FYNNEI. With 5 bases removed from V and 13 bases from J, the gap between germline ends came to 21 bases. This CDR3 comprises 14 residues. This CDR3 is CASSLIGLGWEQYF. The CDR3, as DNA: TGTGCCAGCAGTCTTATCGGATTAGGGTGGGAGCAGTACTTC.

This clonotype was seen repeatedly, ten times or more. The V call is TRBV11-2, the J call TRBJ2-3, with D perhaps matching TRBD1 (5 bases). CDR3 length: 13 residues. Germline V gene data show CDR1 as SGHAT and CDR2 as FQNNGV. Between the trimmed V and J ends, which lost 5 bases and 3 bases, there was a span of 9 bases. CDR3 nucleotide sequence: TGTGCCAGCAGCCGCTCAGGGACAGATACGCAGTATTTT. Translated, it gives CASSRSGTDTQYF.

A remark on this clonotype: The junction departs from germline at one end; a sequencing error may be responsible. The chain couples TRBV4-3 to TRBJ2-1; D is unresolved. The CDR3 consists of 14 residues. Germline lookup yields CDR1 LGHNA and CDR2 YSLEER. CDR3: CASSQGPADNERFF. CDR3 bases: TGCGCCAGCAGTCAAGGCCCAGCAGACAATGAGCGGTTCTTC.

On this clonotype: Relative to the germline gene, one junction end is altered; a read error may explain this. This rearrangement joins TRBV5-1 to TRBJ2-6; D may be TRBD1 (5 bases). There are 16 residues in the CDR3. Germline lookup yields CDR1 SGHRS and CDR2 YFSETQ. The CDR3 DNA reads as TGCGCCAGCAGCTTGGCCGGTCAGGTTGGGGCCAACGCCCTGACTTTC. The encoded protein is CASSLAGQVGANALTF.

This rearrangement joins TRBV14 to TRBJ2-7; tentatively, D is TRBD1 (5 bases). The CDR3 contains 16 residues. V lost 2 bases and J 2 bases, leaving 16 bases between the germline ends. Per germline, CDR1 SGHDN and CDR2 FVKESK. The CDR3 DNA is TGTGCCAGCAGCCAACCTACCTCAGGGTTAGCCTACGAGCAGTACTTC. Residues: CASSQPTSGLAYEQYF.

This clonotype has only a few counts. The chain employs TRBV29-1 and TRBJ1-2; D gene uncertain. The CDR3 is made up of 10 amino acids. CDR1 is SQVTM and CDR2 is ANQGSEA in the germline V gene. V lost 6 bases to trimming and J lost 7 bases, with 9 bases between them. Written as DNA, the CDR3 is TGCAGCGTGTTATTGGGTGGCTACACCTTC. Translation gives CSVLLGGYTF.

The genes are TRBV6-1 and TRBJ2-1; 13 bases map to TRBD2. Per germline, CDR1 MNHNS and CDR2 SASEGT. J was trimmed by 10 bases and V by 6 bases; bases with no gene match: 9. This CDR3 has 15 amino acids. The CDR3 coding sequence is TGTGCCAGCAGACAACCCACTAGCGGGAGGGAGGAGCAGTTCTTC. This encodes CASRQPTSGREEQFF.

This chain uses TRBV6-6 with TRBJ2-7; a possible D gene is TRBD1 (6 bases). The CDR3 is 13 residues long. Trimming left V 7 bases short and J 1 base short, with 11 bases between. Per germline, CDR1 MNHNY and CDR2 SVGAGI (reference sequence). The DNA for the CDR3 is TGTGCCAGCATTGAGGGGGTGTCCTACGAGCAGTACTTC. Its translation is CASIEGVSYEQYF.